This entry lists 27 T cell receptor beta chains sequenced from one sample in a study of cytomegalovirus exposure and HLA in healthy donors. This PCR relied on a set of 60 Vbeta primers and 13 Jbeta primers. The method was immunoSEQ multiplex PCR; TCRdb's version includes in-frame clones alone and lacks a portion of them. This sample has about 65,000 clones; around 62% occur once, and the top ten carry around 2.8%. What was sequenced was PBMCs. These receptors were collected from a man aged 25-45 years in good health and CMV-seronegative.

This chain links TRBV7-9 with TRBJ2-7; D might be TRBD1 (5 bases). The CDR3 is made up of 14 amino acids. The germline CDR1 and CDR2 sequences are SEHNR and FQNEAQ (reference sequence). Trimming shortened V by 8 bases and J by 3 bases, and 17 bases separated the two germline ends. CDR3 nucleotides: TGTGCCAGCGGTTTTGGGGCAGTATTCTACGAGCAGTACTTC. This sequence encodes CASGFGAVFYEQYF. Full variable domain (outside the CDR3, taken from reference TRBV7-9 and TRBJ2-7): DTGVSQNPRHKITKRGQNVTFRCDPISEHNRLYWYRQTLGQGPEFLTYFQNEAQLEKSRLLSDRFSAERPKGSFSTLEIQRTEQGDSAMYLCASGFGAVFYEQYFGPGTRLTVT.

This sequence joins TRBV29-1 and TRBJ2-7; the D gene is possibly TRBD1 (6 bases). V was pared by 6 bases and J by 3 bases, with 15 bases between. CDR1 is SQVTM and CDR2 is ANQGSEA in the germline V gene. The CDR3 length is 13 residues. The CDR3 is CSVRTGTNYEQYF. CDR3 nucleotides: TGCAGCGTCCGCACCGGGACAAACTACGAGCAGTACTTC.

The rearrangement links TRBV4-1 to TRBJ2-7, with D possibly matching TRBD2 (6 bases). Germline CDR1 is MGHRA and CDR2 is YSYEKL. CDR3 length equals 14 residues. V was shortened by 0 bases and J by 1 base, with 7 bases between the two germline ends. DNA of the CDR3: TGCGCCAGCAGCCAAGAGGGGGGTTCCTACGAGCAGTACTTC. Translating it yields CASSQEGGSYEQYF.

The rearrangement uses TRBV29-1 and TRBJ2-7, with 8 bases fitting TRBD2. V trimming: 4 bases; J trimming: 4 bases; junction bases outside the gene matches: 21. Germline loops: CDR1 SQVTM, CDR2 ANQGSEA. The length of the CDR3 is 18 residues. The CDR3 here is CSVVGLRGGAGGQYEQYF. As DNA, the CDR3 is TGCAGCGTTGTCGGTTTGAGGGGAGGGGCGGGGGGCCAATACGAGCAGTACTTC.

This chain joins TRBV10-3 and TRBJ2-1, with 10 bases lining up with TRBD2. CDR1 and CDR2 (germline): ENHRY, SYGVKD. V lost 6 bases, J lost 4 bases, and 3 bases stayed unmatched. The CDR3 is 14 residues long. This CDR3 is CAIRGTSVYNEQFF. DNA for the CDR3: TGTGCCATCAGGGGGACTAGCGTATACAATGAGCAGTTCTTC.

The sample holds a few counts of this clone. The chain combines TRBV29-1 with TRBJ2-2; a possible D gene is TRBD2 (6 bases). The length of the CDR3 is 12 residues. Trimming cost V 5 bases and J 6 bases, with 10 bases left between them. Germline values: CDR1 SQVTM, CDR2 ANQGSEA. The CDR3 loop is CSVRRGPGELFF. DNA of the CDR3: TGCAGCGTTAGGAGGGGCCCCGGGGAGCTGTTTTTT.

This clone was counted a few times. Likely a read error: the CDR3 ends without its conserved phenylalanine or tryptophan. The CDR3 DNA follows: TGTGCCATAGCCGTGACAGGCAACAATCAGCCCCAGCATGTT. This gives the protein CAIAVTGNNQPQHV. The rearrangement links TRBV6-1 to TRBJ1-5, with D perhaps TRBD1 (6 bases). Deletions cut 10 bases from V and 3 bases from J, with 16 bases between. The CDR3 has 14 residues. Germline values: CDR1 MNHNS, CDR2 SASEGT.

In its sample, this clone was seen a few times. The V and J genes are TRBV9 and TRBJ2-7; no clear D. Trimming cost V 3 bases and J 3 bases, with 10 bases left between them. CDR3 length: 13 residues. Germline assignment: CDR1 SGDLS and CDR2 YYNGEE. CDR3 nucleotides: TGTGCCAGCAGCGCGACCAACTACTACGAGCAGTACTTC. It specifies CASSATNYYEQYF.

This chain joins TRBV27 and TRBJ1-5; unclear D gene. Germline V CDR1 and CDR2: MNHEY, SMNVEV (reference sequence). V lost 8 bases and J lost 6, with 17 bases in between. This CDR3 is 14 amino acids long. This chain's CDR3 is CASSSRGGSQPQHF. CDR3 nucleotide sequence: TGTGCCAGCTCCTCACGGGGTGGCAGTCAGCCCCAGCATTTT.

This clone came up a few times. This sequence joins TRBV2 and TRBJ1-2; D might be TRBD1 (6 bases). The V gene lost 5 bases and the J gene lost 1 base, with 8 bases spanning the gap. This CDR3 region has 13 residues. From germline, CDR1 is SNHLY and CDR2 FYNNEI. The CDR3 DNA sequence: TGTGCCAGCAGTACAGGGTTTAACTATGGCTACACCTTC. It translates to CASSTGFNYGYTF.

The chain employs TRBV7-2 and TRBJ2-7; possibly TRBD1 for D (6 bases). Germline V CDR1 and CDR2: SGHTA, FQGNSA. The length of the CDR3 is 15 residues. V shed 5 bases and J shed 2 bases, with 16 bases lying between them. CDR3 protein: CASSPRHGQTYEQYF. CDR3 DNA: TGTGCCAGCAGCCCGAGACACGGACAGACCTACGAGCAGTACTTC.

The chain employs TRBV5-1 and TRBJ2-3, with D possibly being TRBD2 (6 bases). The V gene's germline CDR1 is SGHRS and CDR2 YFSETQ. V shed 4 bases and J shed 2 bases, with 8 bases lying between them. The CDR3 sequence is 13 residues long. The CDR3: CASSQGLTDTQYF. CDR3 bases: TGCGCCAGCAGCCAGGGACTCACAGATACGCAGTATTTT.

Notes on this clone: This same CDR3 is encoded by further DNA sequences in the sample. The genes are TRBV19 and TRBJ2-3; D gene unclear. The germline V and J ends were trimmed by 3 bases and 1 base, with 5 bases remaining between them. This CDR3 has 13 residues. Germline V lookup: CDR1 LNHDA, CDR2 SQIVND (reference sequence). This CDR3 is CASSIGGTDTQYF. CDR3 DNA sequence: TGTGCCAGTAGTATTGGAGGCACAGATACGCAGTATTTT.

V gene TRBV2 combines with J gene TRBJ2-7, with TRBD1 matching over 9 bases. Trimming at V came to 10 bases and at J to 0 bases, leaving 4 bases not matched to a gene. There are 13 residues in the CDR3. Germline values: CDR1 SNHLY, CDR2 FYNNEI. The CDR3 coding sequence is TGTGCCACCACGGGACAGGGCTCCTACGAGCAGTACTTC. It specifies CATTGQGSYEQYF.

This clone was observed a single time. The chain recombines TRBV7-9 with TRBJ2-7; TRBD1 matches at 7 bases. CDR3 length: 14 amino acids. The junction had 10 bases not matched to a gene; V was cut back by 6 bases and J by 5 bases. Germline V gives CDR1 SEHNR, CDR2 FQNEAQ (reference sequence). CDR3 DNA sequence: TGTGCCAGCAGACGTACAGGGGAGTGGGACGAGCAGTACTTC. Its translation: CASRRTGEWDEQYF.

V gene TRBV1 combines with J gene TRBJ2-1; the table assigns TRBD2, which was not confirmed against the DNA. TRBV1 is classified as a pseudogene. The CDR3 totals 17 residues. Here the CDR3 reads CTSSQLLAGGIYNEQFF. CDR3 nucleotide sequence: TGCACCAGCAGCCAGCTATTAGCGGGGGGGATCTACAATGAGCAGTTCTTC.

This chain uses TRBV29-1 with TRBJ1-1, with a possible D match to TRBD1 (6 bases). CDR3 length: 14 amino acids. Germline V lookup: CDR1 SQVTM, CDR2 ANQGSEA. V was cut by 0 bases and J by 0 bases, with 8 bases left in between. For the CDR3, the DNA is TGCAGCGTTGAAGAAACAGGGCTGAACACTGAAGCTTTCTTT. Translated: CSVEETGLNTEAFF. Full variable domain (outside the CDR3, taken from reference TRBV29-1 and TRBJ1-1): SAVISQKPSRDICQRGTSLTIQCQVDSQVTMMFWYRQQPGQSLTLIATANQGSEATYESGFVIDKFPISRPNLTFSTLTVSNMSPEDSSIYLCSVEETGLNTEAFFGQGTRLTVV.

This clone was observed a few times. The V gene is TRBV6-5, the J gene TRBJ2-1; TRBD1 aligns across 7 bases. The CDR3 is made up of 15 amino acids. V was clipped by 2 bases and J by 0 bases; unmatched bases: 1. Looked up from germline, CDR1 is MNHEY and CDR2 is SVGAGI. The CDR3 reads CASSYEGASYNEQFF. The CDR3 DNA follows: TGTGCCAGCAGTTACGAGGGGGCCTCCTACAATGAGCAGTTCTTC.

V and J are TRBV4-2 and TRBJ2-1; TRBD2 matches 7 bases. V trimming: 0 bases; J trimming: 0 bases; junction bases outside the gene matches: 2. CDR3 size: 16 residues. Germline-derived CDR1 and CDR2 are LGHNA and YNFKEQ. The CDR3 reads CASSQDGGGSYNEQFF. The CDR3 bases are TGTGCCAGCAGCCAAGACGGCGGGGGCTCCTACAATGAGCAGTTCTTC.

The V call is TRBV9, the J call TRBJ2-7; 9 nucleotides match TRBD1. Trimming took 0 bases from V and 3 from J; bases not matched to a gene: 7. The CDR3 sequence is 16 residues long. Looked up from germline, CDR1 is SGDLS and CDR2 is YYNGEE. The CDR3: CASSVEPGQGVYEQYF. DNA for the CDR3: TGTGCCAGCAGCGTAGAGCCGGGACAGGGAGTCTACGAGCAGTACTTC.

The chain is built from TRBV2 and TRBJ1-1, with 7 bases that match TRBD1. V was pared by 10 bases and J by 2 bases, with 10 bases of the junction left unmatched. Germline CDR1 and CDR2: SNHLY and FYNNEI. This CDR3 has 14 amino acids. The chain's CDR3 is CATASTGYNTEAFF. The CDR3 DNA reads as TGTGCCACTGCTTCGACAGGGTATAACACTGAAGCTTTCTTT.

V and J are TRBV30 and TRBJ2-1; D perhaps matches TRBD1 (5 bases). The V and J ends lost 4 bases and 6 bases respectively, with 13 bases between them. The germline gives CDR1 GTSNPN, CDR2 SVGIG (reference sequence). The CDR3 runs to 13 residues. The CDR3, as DNA: TGTGCCTGGACCTTTTCGGACATCAATGAGCAGTTCTTC. Protein: CAWTFSDINEQFF.

This rearrangement joins TRBV19 to TRBJ2-3, with TRBD1 matching over 10 bases. This CDR3 is built from 14 residues. V shed 9 bases and J 2 bases; nucleotides not matched to a gene: 5. CDR1 and CDR2 from the germline V gene are LNHDA and SQIVND (reference sequence). The CDR3, as DNA: TGTGCCAGCAGGACAGGGGGAACCACAGATACGCAGTATTTT. Encoded protein: CASRTGGTTDTQYF.

The J gene is TRBJ2-7, the V gene TRBV7-8; the match to TRBD2 covers 14 bases. V lost 1 base and J lost 4; bases outside the gene matches: 9. The CDR3 is 18 residues long. The germline V gene has CDR1 SGHVS and CDR2 FQNEAQ. CDR3 in DNA: TGTGCCAGCAGCTTAGTTCCAGGGACTAGCGGGGGTTTGTACGAGCAGTACTTC. This sequence encodes CASSLVPGTSGGLYEQYF.

The V and J genes are TRBV5-6 and TRBJ1-6; 8 positions match TRBD1. Germline assignment: CDR1 SGHDT and CDR2 YYEEEE. The CDR3 has 16 residues. The ends lost 5 bases at V and 6 bases at J; junction bases unmatched: 10. The chain's CDR3 is CASSQQGDPPNSPLHF. The CDR3 region has the DNA TGTGCCAGCAGTCAACAGGGGGATCCCCCTAATTCACCCCTCCACTTT.

The chain combines TRBV6-1 with TRBJ2-5, with D perhaps assigned TRBD1 or TRBD2 (5 bases each). V was trimmed by 5 bases and J by 5 bases, leaving 15 bases between them. Germline CDR1 MNHNS, CDR2 SASEGT. The CDR3 sequence is 14 residues long. Written as DNA, the CDR3 is TGTGCCAGCAGTAAAGGGGCTAGCTGGGAGACCCAGTACTTC. Amino acids: CASSKGASWETQYF.

This rearrangement joins TRBV2 to TRBJ2-2; no clear D. CDR1 SNHLY and CDR2 FYNNEI come from the germline V gene. The CDR3 runs to 14 residues. V dropped 10 bases and J dropped 1 base, with 13 bases sitting between them. CDR3 protein: CATKETLNTGELFF. The CDR3 DNA reads as TGTGCCACCAAGGAGACTTTGAACACCGGGGAGCTGTTTTTT.